The 16 T cell receptor beta chains below come from one sample, sequenced in a study of spatial heterogeneity in lung cancer. Which antigens these TCRs recognize remains unknown. As to time point: sample taken at primary tumor resection. MiXCR was run by TCRdb on the 5' RACE reads, yielding one entry per CDR3 protein. The table records some 10,000 distinct CDR3 sequences, 4.5% to 5.5% of them present only once. Findings and caveats of the study: Counts of expanded intratumoral alpha and beta TCRs tracked tumor mutation counts.

Specimen: lung tumor tissue, collected at surgery. The receptors derive from a male donor with early-stage non-small cell lung cancer.

This clonotype was recorded many times. This rearrangement joins TRBV20-1 to TRBJ2-1; D unresolved. This CDR3 is built from 15 residues. Trimming removed 0 bases from V and 2 bases from J, with 11 bases in between. The germline V gene encodes CDR1 DFQATT and CDR2 SNEGSKA (reference sequence). This chain's CDR3 is CSARDVAVPYNEQFF. CDR3 in DNA: TGCAGTGCTAGAGATGTTGCGGTCCCCTACAATGAGCAGTTCTTC.

This clonotype is categorized as medium-sized. This CDR3 is CASSSGQPQHF. The CDR3 coding sequence is TGTGCCAGCAGTTCGGGACAGCCCCAGCATTTT. V usage is TRBV12-3 or TRBV12-4 and J usage is TRBJ1-5, with no clear D. The CDR3 runs to 11 residues. Trimming left V 4 bases short and J 7 bases short, with 5 bases between.

This clonotype has a count of ten or more. The rearrangement joins TRBV12-3 or TRBV12-4 to TRBJ1-1, with unresolved D. This CDR3 contains 13 residues. The V end lost 3 bases, the J end lost 6 bases, and 11 bases lay between the germline ends. The CDR3 reads CASSFAPSAEAFF. CDR3 in DNA: TGTGCCAGCAGTTTTGCCCCTAGTGCTGAAGCTTTCTTT.

This clonotype was seen ten or more times. The J gene is TRBJ2-4, the V gene TRBV5-1; 8 bases agree with TRBD1. Trimming at V came to 3 bases and at J to 8 bases, leaving 7 bases not matched to a gene. The CDR3 has 14 amino acids. The germline CDR1 and CDR2 sequences are SGHRS and YFSETQ. CDR3 nucleotide sequence: TGCGCCAGCAGCTACGGACAGGGTTTTGACATTCAGTACTTC. The encoded protein is CASSYGQGFDIQYF.

The chain carries TRBV28 and TRBJ2-7; perhaps TRBD2 as D (5 bases). Trimming removed 5 bases at V and 3 bases at J, with 14 bases between. Per the germline V gene, CDR1 is MDHEN and CDR2 is SYDVKM. The length of the CDR3 is 14 residues. CDR3 loop: CASSPPLEGYEQYF. The CDR3 coding sequence is TGTGCCAGCAGTCCCCCCCTCGAGGGCTACGAGCAGTACTTC. Filled out from reference TRBV28 and TRBJ2-7, the complete variable domain reads DVKVTQSSRYLVKRTGEKVFLECVQDMDHENMFWYRQDPGLGLRLIYFSYDVKMKEKGDIPEGYSVSREKKERFSLILESASTNQTSMYLCASSPPLEGYEQYFGPGTRLTVT.

There are many counts of this clonotype. The chain uses TRBV12-3 or TRBV12-4 and TRBJ2-2; TRBD1 matches 9 bases. J was trimmed by 6 bases and V by 3 bases; bases with no gene match: 5. The CDR3 has 15 residues. The CDR3 is CASSFETGGAGELFF. Written as DNA, the CDR3 is TGTGCCAGCAGTTTCGAGACAGGGGGTGCCGGGGAGCTGTTTTTT.

The chain couples TRBV29-1 to TRBJ1-1, with TRBD1 as a possible D gene (5 bases). V was clipped by 4 bases and J by 3 bases, with 9 bases between them. The V gene's germline CDR1 is SQVTM and CDR2 ANQGSEA. There are 12 residues in the CDR3. The CDR3 DNA is TGCAGCGTTGCCGACAGAGACACTGAAGCTTTCTTT. This sequence encodes CSVADRDTEAFF.

The chain has TRBV20-1 and TRBJ2-5; D remains unclear. Germline lookup yields CDR1 DFQATT and CDR2 SNEGSKA (reference sequence). Trimming pared 2 bases from V and 1 base from J, leaving 11 bases between. The CDR3 is made up of 14 amino acids. CDR3 protein: CSARQVALQETQYF. The CDR3, as DNA: TGCAGTGCTAGACAAGTGGCTCTCCAAGAGACCCAGTACTTC.

This clonotype is medium-sized within its sample. This chain joins TRBV27 and TRBJ1-2, with 10 bases matching TRBD1. Germline V CDR1 and CDR2: MNHEY, SMNVEV (reference sequence). This CDR3 has 18 amino acids. The junction had 14 bases not matched to a gene; V was cut back by 3 bases and J by 4 bases. The DNA of the CDR3 is TGTGCCAGCAGTTTGATTTTTGAGAAGACAGGGGGCGTCTATGGCTACACCTTC. Residues: CASSLIFEKTGGVYGYTF.

This clonotype has only a few counts. This chain links TRBV7-8 with TRBJ1-2; D unclear. The germline CDR1 and CDR2 sequences are SGHVS and FQNEAQ. The ends were cut back, 1 base at V and 9 bases at J, with 12 bases in the middle. The CDR3 runs to 13 residues. DNA of the CDR3: TGTGCCAGCAGCTTAGTGGGCAGTAGAAGCTACACCTTC. It yields the protein CASSLVGSRSYTF.

This chain uses TRBV28 with TRBJ1-5, with D maybe TRBD1 (6 bases). V lost 5 bases and J 7 bases, leaving 15 bases between the germline ends. This CDR3 spans 14 amino acids. From germline, CDR1 is MDHEN and CDR2 SYDVKM. CDR3 DNA sequence: TGTGCCAGCAGTCTCGAACAGGGTCGGCAGCCCCAGCATTTT. This sequence encodes CASSLEQGRQPQHF.

This clonotype is medium-sized (0.01 to 0.1%) by share. The rearrangement uses TRBV5-5 and TRBJ2-2; the D gene is possibly TRBD2 (5 bases). Germline CDR1 reads SGHKS; CDR2 reads YYEKEE (reference sequence). The CDR3 has 15 amino acids. V shed 2 bases and J shed 1 base, with 9 bases lying between them. The CDR3 is CASSFQRLNTGELFF. The CDR3 DNA is TGTGCCAGCAGCTTTCAGCGGCTGAACACCGGGGAGCTGTTTTTT.

This clonotype has ten or more counts. J is TRBJ1-5 and V is TRBV6-6; D gene unclear. Germline values: CDR1 MNHNY, CDR2 SVGAGI (reference sequence). V shed 1 base and J shed 0 bases, with 4 bases lying between them. The CDR3 is 14 amino acids. This CDR3 reads CASSYLSSNQPQHF. CDR3 bases: TGTGCCAGCAGTTACTTATCTAGCAATCAGCCCCAGCATTTT.

This clonotype was found many times. J is TRBJ1-3 and V is TRBV7-9, with D unresolved. V was cut by 5 bases and J by 4 bases, with 15 bases left in between. This CDR3 spans 15 amino acids. Germline loops: CDR1 SEHNR, CDR2 FQNEAQ (reference sequence). DNA of the CDR3: TGTGCCAGCAGCATCGGAGACCTAATCGGAAACACCATATATTTT. Translation gives CASSIGDLIGNTIYF.

In its sample, this clonotype was seen many times. The rearrangement links TRBV12-3 or TRBV12-4 to TRBJ2-7, with D unresolved. V shed 3 bases and J shed 4 bases, with 7 bases lying between them. The CDR3 sequence is 12 residues long. The CDR3 here is CASSFLVYEQYF. As DNA, the CDR3 is TGTGCCAGCAGTTTCTTGGTTTACGAGCAGTACTTC.

This clonotype was detected only a few times. This sequence joins TRBV30 and TRBJ2-7; D is unresolved. The CDR3 length is 14 residues. V dropped 0 bases and J dropped 2 bases, with 11 bases sitting between them. Germline values: CDR1 GTSNPN, CDR2 SVGIG (reference sequence). The CDR3 spells CAWSVGPKPYEQYF. CDR3 DNA sequence: TGTGCCTGGAGTGTAGGCCCTAAACCCTACGAGCAGTACTTC.